What follows are 22 T cell receptor beta chains derived from one specimen sequenced in a study of blood T cell repertoires in COVID-19. Assay: immunoSEQ multiplex PCR; the TCRdb copy retains only in-frame clones and omits some. This table has a few hundred thousand clones, roughly 87% appearing once. The specimen was PBMCs or T cells enriched from blood (not recorded which). The receptors were gathered from a woman in her 50s who had recovered from COVID-19.

This chain joins TRBV19 and TRBJ2-7, with D maybe TRBD2 (6 bases). The CDR3 length is 14 residues. The V end lost 5 bases, the J end lost 0 bases, and 11 bases lay between the germline ends. In germline, CDR1 is LNHDA, CDR2 SQIVND (reference sequence). The CDR3 bases are TGTGCCAGTAGTCGACGGAGGGACTCCTACGAGCAGTACTTC. It encodes CASSRRRDSYEQYF.

The chain is built from TRBV7-2 and TRBJ1-1, with D possibly matching TRBD1 (5 bases). The CDR3 covers 13 residues. Germline CDR1 and CDR2: SGHTA and FQGNSA. V lost 5 bases, J lost 0 bases, and 7 bases lay in between. Here the CDR3 reads CASSQQVNTEAFF. In DNA form, the CDR3 reads TGTGCCAGCAGCCAACAGGTGAACACTGAAGCTTTCTTT.

A single count supports this clone. V gene TRBV4-1 combines with J gene TRBJ1-1; 7 bases are a match to TRBD1. Germline CDR1 and CDR2: MGHRA and YSYEKL. Trimming at V came to 4 bases and at J to 10 bases, leaving 9 bases not matched to a gene. There are 13 residues in the CDR3. The CDR3, as DNA: TGCGCCAGCAGCCGAGACAGGGCCGGGAGAGCTTTCTTT. This gives the protein CASSRDRAGRAFF.

This clone turned up a few times. The chain combines TRBV14 with TRBJ2-1; D is undetermined. This CDR3 comprises 13 residues. Germline lookup yields CDR1 SGHDN and CDR2 FVKESK. Trimming pared 0 bases from V and 9 bases from J, leaving 9 bases between. For the CDR3, the DNA is TGTGCCAGCAGCCAAGATGTAGTAAGTGAGCAGTTCTTC. Translation gives CASSQDVVSEQFF.

V usage is TRBV7-3 and J usage is TRBJ1-1, with D possibly TRBD1 on 6 matching bases. The V gene's germline CDR1 is SGHTA and CDR2 FQGTGA. The CDR3 consists of 13 residues. The V gene lost 6 bases and the J gene lost 1 base, with 9 bases spanning the gap. DNA for the CDR3: TGTGCCAGCAGTTCGGACAGGAACACTGAAGCTTTCTTT. Translating it yields CASSSDRNTEAFF.

This clone occurred once. The CDR3 reads CASSSPVYGYTF. The DNA for the CDR3 is TGTGCCAGCAGTTCGCCAGTGTATGGCTACACCTTC. The V and J genes are TRBV6-2 or TRBV6-3 and TRBJ1-2; D gene ambiguous. Germline V CDR1 and CDR2: MNHEY, SVGEGT. Trimming removed 4 bases from V and 5 bases from J, with 8 bases in between. The CDR3 has 12 amino acids.

J is TRBJ2-1 and V is TRBV4-3, with 15 bases identical to TRBD2. Per germline, CDR1 LGHNA and CDR2 YSLEER. Germline trimming cut 3 bases from V and 7 bases from J; bases unmatched to any gene: 7. This CDR3 is built from 17 residues. CDR3 nucleotide sequence: TGCGCCAGCAGCCATGGGACTAGCGGGAGGACGGAGAATGAGCAGTTCTTC. It yields the protein CASSHGTSGRTENEQFF.

The chain carries TRBV20-1 and TRBJ1-1, with TRBD1 as a possible D gene (6 bases). The V end was cut by 6 bases, the J end by 8 bases, with 10 bases between. Germline loops: CDR1 DFQATT, CDR2 SNEGSKA (reference sequence). This CDR3 has 10 amino acids. The CDR3 protein is CSALGQEAFF. CDR3 sequence (DNA): TGCAGTGCCCTTGGACAGGAAGCTTTCTTT.

V is TRBV7-2 and J is TRBJ2-7; the match to TRBD1 covers 9 bases. The V and J ends lost 3 bases and 6 bases, in that order; junction bases with no gene match: 6. Germline V CDR1 and CDR2: SGHTA, FQGNSA. The CDR3 runs to 14 residues. The CDR3 loop reads CASSFGTGYSEQYF. The CDR3 bases are TGTGCCAGCAGCTTCGGGACAGGGTATTCCGAGCAGTACTTC.

This rearrangement joins TRBV19 to TRBJ2-2; 7 bases agree with TRBD1. The trim removed 7 bases at V and 3 bases at J, leaving 5 bases unmatched. Looked up from germline, CDR1 is LNHDA and CDR2 is SQIVND (reference sequence). The CDR3 covers 14 residues. CDR3 sequence (DNA): TGTGCCAGTACGGGGACAGACTACACCGGGGAGCTGTTTTTT. Protein: CASTGTDYTGELFF.

V usage is TRBV7-8 and J usage is TRBJ1-1; TRBD1 is a possible D gene (5 bases). This CDR3 region has 15 residues. Trimming shortened V by 4 bases and J by 4 bases, and 16 bases separated the two germline ends. Germline V gene lookup returns CDR1 SGHVS and CDR2 FQNEAQ. The DNA of the CDR3 is TGTGCCAGCAGCTCATCACAGGTTCGGAGCACTGAAGCTTTCTTT. It codes for CASSSSQVRSTEAFF.

The chain is built from TRBV7-9 and TRBJ1-4; D is uncertain. The V gene lost 4 bases and the J gene lost 4 bases, with 10 bases spanning the gap. The V gene's germline CDR1 is SEHNR and CDR2 FQNEAQ (reference sequence). The CDR3 loop spans 14 amino acids. The CDR3 here is CASSSGSYNEKLFF. CDR3 sequence (DNA): TGTGCCAGCAGCTCCGGGTCTTATAATGAAAAACTGTTTTTT.

The chain has TRBV11-2 and TRBJ1-2; D remains unclear. The CDR3 has 16 amino acids. Trimming stripped 5 bases from V and 3 bases from J, with 19 bases between. In germline, CDR1 is SGHAT, CDR2 FQNNGV. The CDR3 loop reads CASSLSYRVSHYGYTF. In DNA form, the CDR3 reads TGTGCCAGCAGCCTTTCTTATCGGGTTAGCCACTATGGCTACACCTTC.

The CDR3 DNA follows: TGTGCCAGCAGCTCCCAGGCACAGGTTATAGATGAGCAGTTCTTC. Residues: CASSSQAQVIDEQFF. The V call is TRBV9, the J call TRBJ2-1, with a weak D call TRBD1 (5 bases). Trimming removed 4 bases at V and 8 bases at J, with 19 bases between. This CDR3 comprises 15 residues. Germline CDR1 SGDLS, CDR2 YYNGEE.

This rearrangement joins TRBV9 to TRBJ2-1; D remains ambiguous. The V gene's germline CDR1 is SGDLS and CDR2 YYNGEE. Trimming removed 4 bases at V and 9 bases at J, with 14 bases between. The CDR3 length is 13 residues. CDR3 in DNA: TGTGCCAGCAGCCTGAATTCCTATGGTGAGCAGTTCTTC. As protein: CASSLNSYGEQFF.

This sequence joins TRBV30 and TRBJ1-6, with D maybe TRBD1 (6 bases). Deletions cut 3 bases from V and 7 bases from J, with 13 bases between. CDR1 GTSNPN and CDR2 SVGIG come from the germline V gene (reference sequence). The CDR3 is 14 residues long. CDR3 DNA: TGTGCCTGGAGGGTACAGGGTGTCAATTCACCCCTCCACTTT. Translated, it gives CAWRVQGVNSPLHF.

The genes are TRBV5-6 and TRBJ1-2; 7 bases map to TRBD1. V was clipped by 3 bases and J by 0 bases; unmatched bases: 5. Germline CDR1 and CDR2: SGHDT and YYEEEE. The CDR3 totals 15 residues. CDR3 coding DNA: TGTGCCAGCAGCTACCCAGGACAGGCTAACTATGGCTACACCTTC. Translated, it gives CASSYPGQANYGYTF.

This clone was counted only a few times. J is TRBJ1-2 and V is TRBV13; perhaps TRBD1 as D (5 bases). Trimming cost V 5 bases and J 7 bases, with 20 bases left between them. The length of the CDR3 is 15 residues. Looked up from germline, CDR1 is PRHDT and CDR2 is FYEKMQ (reference sequence). CDR3 region: CASSPQGAVWLGYTF. The CDR3 DNA sequence: TGTGCCAGCAGCCCTCAGGGTGCCGTTTGGCTTGGCTACACCTTC.

The chain employs TRBV12-3 or TRBV12-4 and TRBJ1-4, with D uncertain. The CDR3 consists of 13 residues. V lost 1 base, J lost 7 bases, and 7 bases lay in between. Here the CDR3 reads CASSLGTAEKLFF. The CDR3 DNA reads as TGTGCCAGCAGTTTAGGTACAGCTGAAAAACTGTTTTTT.

This sequence joins TRBV5-1 and TRBJ2-7, with TRBD2 identical over 13 bases. The CDR3 is made up of 16 amino acids. Per germline, CDR1 SGHRS and CDR2 YFSETQ. The J segment lost 7 bases and the V segment lost 1 base, leaving 8 bases of the junction unmatched. The CDR3 nucleotides are TGCGCCAGCAGCTTGACAAAGGGACTAGCGGGACATGAGCAGTACTTC. Protein: CASSLTKGLAGHEQYF. Drawing the rest from reference TRBV5-1 and TRBJ2-7, the complete variable domain is KAGVTQTPRYLIKTRGQQVTLSCSPISGHRSVSWYQQTPGQGLQFLFEYFSETQRNKGNFPGRFSGRQFSNSRSEMNVSTLELGDSALYLCASSLTKGLAGHEQYFGPGTRLTVT.

The chain carries TRBV2 and TRBJ1-1; D gene unclear. The CDR3 contains 15 residues. The germline CDR1 and CDR2 sequences are SNHLY and FYNNEI. With 7 bases removed from V and 0 bases from J, the gap between germline ends came to 15 bases. The CDR3 sequence: CASTFGVPLNTEAFF. The CDR3 DNA reads as TGTGCCAGCACCTTCGGGGTACCATTGAACACTGAAGCTTTCTTT.

This chain connects TRBV5-4 to TRBJ1-2; D is uncertain. This CDR3 region has 16 residues. Between the trimmed V and J ends, which lost 3 bases and 5 bases, there was a span of 20 bases. Looked up from germline, CDR1 is SGHNT and CDR2 is YYREEE (reference sequence). This CDR3 reads CASSSDSAETTYGYTF. The DNA for the CDR3 is TGTGCCAGCAGCTCAGACTCGGCCGAGACCACTTATGGCTACACCTTC. The whole variable domain, filled in from reference TRBV5-4 and TRBJ1-2, reads ETGVTQSPTHLIKTRGQQVTLRCSSQSGHNTVSWYQQALGQGPQFIFQYYREEENGRGNFPPRFSGLQFPNYSSELNVNALELDDSALYLCASSSDSAETTYGYTFGSGTRLTVV.